These T cell receptor beta chains were read from a single sample in a study of T cell changes during pregnancy in multiple sclerosis. Profiling relied on immunoSEQ multiplex PCR, and the TCRdb table lists in-frame clones only, not all of them. The sample lists approximately 41,000 clones; around 90% were seen once. Sample: PBMCs (not recorded whether the cells were cultured). These receptors were taken from a female donor with multiple sclerosis, enrolled in a pregnancy study. CDR3s include the opening cysteine and the closing phenylalanine or tryptophan. D genes are given only for firm matches. Clone size is not always given. Where it is, it says once, few, many or a class for expanded clones.

d_call	clone_size	j_call	cdr3_length	v_call	cdr3_nt	cdr3_aa
TRBD1	.	TRBJ2-5	15	TRBV6-5	TGTGCCAGCAGTTACCTCCGGACAGGGCAAGAGACCCAGTACTTC	CASSYLRTGQETQYF
TRBD1	.	TRBJ1-4	16	TRBV28	TGTGCCAGCAGTTTAGCACAAGGGGGCGCGGGGGAAAAACTGTTTTTT	CASSLAQGGAGEKLFF
TRBD2	.	TRBJ2-1	15	TRBV5-1	TGCGCCAGCAGCTCAATAGCGGGAGACTACAATGAGCAGTTCTTC	CASSSIAGDYNEQFF
.	.	TRBJ2-7	12	TRBV11-2	TGTGCCAGCACCCACTCTCCCAACGAGCAGTACTTC	CASTHSPNEQYF
TRBD1	.	TRBJ1-1	13	TRBV27	TGTGCCAGCAGTTCCAGGGGGGGGACTGAAGCTTTCTTT	CASSSRGGTEAFF
.	few	TRBJ1-1	14	TRBV7-9	TGTGCCAGCAGCTTATGGGGGGACGGGACTGAAGCTTTCTTT	CASSLWGDGTEAFF
TRBD1	.	TRBJ2-6	18	TRBV7-9	TGTGCCAGCAGTTCCGGGACAGGGGGTTCTAGTGGGGCCAACGTCCTGACTTTC	CASSSGTGGSSGANVLTF
TRBD1	medium-sized	TRBJ1-2	13	TRBV11-2	TGTGCCAGCAGCTTCGGACAGGGGGATGGCTACACCTTC	CASSFGQGDGYTF
.	few	TRBJ1-5	15	TRBV5-1	TGCGCCAGCAGCTCGGGAGGGTGGCCCAATCAGCCCCAGCATTTT	CASSSGGWPNQPQHF
.	.	TRBJ2-5	13	TRBV2	TGTGCCAGCAACGAAGGGGACGGGGAGACCCAGTACTTC	CASNEGDGETQYF
.	.	TRBJ2-1	15	TRBV30	TGTGCCTGGAGTGTGCCTAGCCCAGCCTACAATGAGCAGTTCTTC	CAWSVPSPAYNEQFF
.	.	TRBJ2-7	13	TRBV28	TGTGCCAGCAGTTTAGAGAGGTGGCACGAGCAGTACTTC	CASSLERWHEQYF
TRBD1	.	TRBJ1-2	19	TRBV27	TGTGCCAGCAGTTCAATTACCTCGGGACAGGGTATATCTGTAAGAGGCTACACCTTC	CASSSITSGQGISVRGYTF
.	.	TRBJ1-1	13	TRBV2	TGTGCCAGCAGAGCCAACAAAAACACTGAAGCTTTCTTT	CASRANKNTEAFF
TRBD1	.	TRBJ2-5	18	TRBV13	TGTGCCAGCAGCTTATGGATCGACAGGGATGCCCGGCAAGAGACCCAGTACTTC	CASSLWIDRDARQETQYF
TRBD2	once	TRBJ2-3	17	TRBV4-1	TGCGCCAGCAGCCAAGGGCGGACTAGCGTAAGCACAGATACGCAGTATTTT	CASSQGRTSVSTDTQYF
TRBD1	.	TRBJ2-2	14	TRBV10-1	TGCGCCAGCAGCCAGACAGGGATCACCGGGGAGCTGTTTTTT	CASSQTGITGELFF
TRBD2	.	TRBJ2-3	16	TRBV28	TGTGCCAGCAGTCCTACCCCTTTGGCAGGGCGGGGGACGCAGTATTTT	CASSPTPLAGRGTQYF
TRBD1	.	TRBJ2-1	16	TRBV5-4	TGTGCCAGCAGCTTTGGAGGTACAGGGGGCGTCAATGAGCAGTTCTTC	CASSFGGTGGVNEQFF
TRBD2	.	TRBJ2-1	12	TRBV7-9	TGTGCCAGCAGCCCCCCGGGGGGTGAGCAGTTCTTC	CASSPPGGEQFF
TRBD2	.	TRBJ2-3	14	TRBV10-3	TGTGCCATCACAGGGACTACTAGCACAGATACGCAGTATTTT	CAITGTTSTDTQYF
.	.	TRBJ2-3	14	TRBV4-2	TGTGCCAGCAGCCACTTTATAAGCACAGATACGCAGTATTTT	CASSHFISTDTQYF
.	few	TRBJ1-2	12	TRBV28	TGTGCCAGCAGTTCAGGGGCGTATGGCTACACCTTC	CASSSGAYGYTF
.	.	TRBJ2-7	13	TRBV5-1	TGCGCCAGCAGCTTGACCAGTTCCTACGAGCAGTACTTC	CASSLTSSYEQYF
.	.	TRBJ1-1	16	TRBV6-6	TGTGCCAGCAGTTACTCGACAGATCTGTCGAACACTGAAGCTTTCTTT	CASSYSTDLSNTEAFF
.	.	TRBJ2-5	12	TRBV5-6	TGTGCCAGCAGCTTGCCACAAGAGACCCAGTACTTC	CASSLPQETQYF
TRBD2	.	TRBJ2-1	15	TRBV7-3	TGTGCCAGCAGCTTCGCGGGAGCTTCCTACAATGAGCAGTTCTTC	CASSFAGASYNEQFF
TRBD1	.	TRBJ1-3	22	TRBV4-2	TGTGCCAGCAGCCAAGTGGTCCACCCTGGTGGGAACAGGGGGCCGTGGGGAAACACCATATATTTT	CASSQVVHPGGNRGPWGNTIYF
.	.	TRBJ2-3	13	TRBV30	TGTGCCTGGGGACTTTCTAGCACAGATACGCAGTATTTT	CAWGLSSTDTQYF
.	.	TRBJ1-1	16	TRBV28	TGTGCCAGCAGTTTCCTCCCAGGACTCATGAACACTGAAGCTTTCTTT	CASSFLPGLMNTEAFF
.	.	TRBJ1-1	14	TRBV11-2	TGTGCCAGCAGCTTAGTAGGGGGTGACACTGAAGCTTTCTTT	CASSLVGGDTEAFF
.	.	TRBJ1-5	14	TRBV6-5	TGTGCCAGCCGGGCGGCAGGGGAGGTTCAGCCCCAGCATTTT	CASRAAGEVQPQHF
TRBD2	.	TRBJ2-7	14	TRBV10-2	TGCGCCAGCAGTCGGAGCGGGAGGGCTTACGAGCAGTACTTC	CASSRSGRAYEQYF
.	.	TRBJ1-5	14	TRBV2	TGTGCCAGCAGTGAAACAAATAGCAATCAGCCCCAGCATTTT	CASSETNSNQPQHF